This is a list of T cell receptor beta chains from one sample in a study of cytomegalovirus exposure and HLA in healthy donors. Profiling relied on immunoSEQ multiplex PCR, and the TCRdb table lists in-frame clones only, not all of them. The sample shows roughly 100,000 clones, around 70% of them seen only once. The material sequenced was PBMCs. The receptors stem from a man between 25 and 39 years old in good health and CMV-seronegative. Each CDR3 is given with its conserved first and last residue. A D gene is named only where the DNA matches it firmly. The size field is filled for only some rows; it gives once, few, many or a size class.

>TRBD1|17|TRBJ2-3|NA|TRBV4-3
CASSQERRQGATDTQYF
TGCGCCAGCAGCCAAGAACGCCGACAGGGGGCGACAGATACGCAGTATTTT
>TRBD1|15|TRBJ2-7|once|TRBV7-9
CASSSQGQGSYEQYF
TGTGCCAGCAGCTCCCAGGGACAGGGTTCCTACGAGCAGTACTTC
>TRBD2|16|TRBJ2-1|NA|TRBV5-4
CASSLDGTSGYNEQFF
TGTGCCAGCAGCTTGGATGGGACTAGCGGCTACAATGAGCAGTTCTTC
>TRBD2|16|TRBJ2-1|NA|TRBV10-3
CAISEGLAEKYNEQFF
TGTGCCATCAGTGAGGGACTAGCGGAGAAATACAATGAGCAGTTCTTC
>NA|15|TRBJ2-2|NA|TRBV5-1
CASSLTSPNTGELFF
TGCGCCAGCAGCTTGACTAGCCCAAACACCGGGGAGCTGTTTTTT
>NA|12|TRBJ1-5|once|TRBV6-6
CASSLSNQPQHF
TGTGCCAGCAGTTTATCGAATCAGCCCCAGCATTTT
>NA|14|TRBJ2-4|NA|TRBV28
CASLSRVAKNIQYF
TGTGCCAGCCTCTCCCGGGTAGCCAAAAACATTCAGTACTTC
>NA|14|TRBJ1-2|NA|TRBV7-2
CASSLRRADYGYTF
TGTGCCAGCAGCCTACGCAGGGCTGACTATGGCTACACCTTC
>NA|12|TRBJ1-5|NA|TRBV15
CATSLSNQPQHF
TGTGCCACCAGCCTTAGCAATCAGCCCCAGCATTTT
>NA|15|TRBJ2-3|NA|TRBV2
CASSARASSTDTQYF
TGTGCCAGCAGTGCCCGAGCCTCTAGCACAGATACGCAGTATTTT
>TRBD2|14|TRBJ2-7|NA|TRBV6-6
CASSHGLAVYEQYF
TGTGCCAGCAGTCACGGTCTAGCGGTCTACGAGCAGTACTTC
>NA|12|TRBJ2-7|NA|TRBV7-8
CASSASRQEQYF
TGTGCCAGCAGCGCCTCCCGACAGGAGCAGTACTTC
>NA|14|TRBJ1-2|NA|TRBV19
CASSEVGFNYGYTF
TGTGCCAGTAGTGAGGTCGGCTTTAACTATGGCTACACCTTC
>NA|16|TRBJ1-3|NA|TRBV5-6
CASSLYDRISGNTIYF
TGTGCCAGCAGCTTGTATGACAGGATCTCTGGAAACACCATATATTTT
>NA|15|TRBJ2-2|once|TRBV30
CAWSLGQGRTGELFF
TGTGCCTGGAGTCTTGGGCAGGGGCGGACCGGGGAGCTGTTTTTT
>NA|15|TRBJ1-1|NA|TRBV27
CASSSTDRLNTEAFF
TGTGCCAGCAGTTCGACCGACAGGCTGAACACTGAAGCTTTCTTT
>TRBD2|16|TRBJ2-1|NA|TRBV6-5
CASSSQGLADYNEQFF
TGTGCCAGCAGTTCCCAGGGACTAGCGGACTACAATGAGCAGTTCTTC
>TRBD1|16|TRBJ2-3|once|TRBV5-1
CASSPMDRSPTDTQYF
TGCGCCAGCAGCCCTATGGACAGGTCTCCCACAGATACGCAGTATTTT
>NA|18|TRBJ2-2|few|TRBV4-3
CASSQEQFIQGNTGELFF
TGCGCCAGCAGCCAAGAACAGTTTATACAGGGAAACACCGGGGAGCTGTTTTTT
>TRBD1|15|TRBJ1-2|once|TRBV4-3
CASSPTRQGAQGYTF
TGCGCCAGCAGCCCCACCCGACAGGGGGCGCAGGGCTACACCTTC
>NA|12|TRBJ1-2|once|TRBV30
CAVPDRPGGYTF
TGTGCCGTACCGGACAGACCGGGTGGCTACACCTTC
>TRBD1|17|TRBJ2-2|NA|TRBV11-3
CASSLNRDRGRTGELFF
TGTGCCAGCAGCCTAAACCGGGACAGGGGTAGGACCGGGGAGCTGTTTTTT
>TRBD1|18|TRBJ1-4|NA|TRBV19
CASSEHRGRRRTNEKLFF
TGTGCCAGTAGTGAGCACAGGGGGCGGAGGCGAACTAATGAAAAACTGTTTTTT
>NA|15|TRBJ1-3|NA|TRBV13
CASSPLRHSGNTIYF
TGTGCCAGCAGCCCCCTCAGACACTCTGGAAACACCATATATTTT
>TRBD1|13|TRBJ1-1|NA|TRBV18
CASSPQGASEAFF
TGTGCCAGCTCACCACAGGGGGCCAGTGAAGCTTTCTTT
>NA|16|TRBJ2-3|NA|TRBV14
CASSLAPGARTDTQYF
TGTGCCAGCAGCCTAGCCCCAGGGGCCCGCACAGATACGCAGTATTTT
>TRBD2|17|TRBJ2-2|NA|TRBV4-3
CASSPRPAGEQAGELFF
TGCGCCAGCAGCCCCAGACCAGCGGGAGAGCAGGCCGGGGAGCTGTTTTTT
>TRBD1|16|TRBJ2-1|NA|TRBV9
CASSVGQGAGYNEQFF
TGTGCCAGCAGCGTGGGACAGGGGGCCGGATACAATGAGCAGTTCTTC